This T cell receptor (beta chain) was documented in a study of OX40 agonist ivuxolimab in advanced cancers. The study, taken as a whole, reports: CD4+ and CD8+ blood T cells expanded clonally by week 6 at 0.1 to 3.0 mg/kg.

After removal of 5 bases from V and 7 bases from J, the junction contained 8 bases not matched to a gene. Per germline, CDR1 SGHTA and CDR2 FQGNSA. There are 14 residues in the CDR3. Assay used: immunoSEQ multiplex PCR; TCRdb lists only in-frame clones, some missing. The table has 60,000 to 75,000 clones, around 83% seen once. In regard to this clone: Its cognate antigen is unknown.

The chain employs TRBV7-2 and TRBJ1-3, with 7 bases identical to TRBD1. The source was CD4+ or CD8+ T cells sorted from blood, collected in a trial of the OX40 agonist ivuxolimab. This sequence originates from an adult with an advanced solid tumor such as melanoma, head and neck, liver or kidney cancer. The CDR3 DNA is TGTGCCAGCAGCCAAGGGGGCTCCGCCAACACCATATATTTT. As protein: CASSQGGSANTIYF. Looking up the rest from reference TRBV7-2 and TRBJ1-3 gives the full variable domain: GAGVSQSPSNKVTEKGKDVELRCDPISGHTALYWYRQSLGQGLEFLIYFQGNSAPDKSGLPSDRFSAERTGGSVSTLTIQRTQQEDSAVYLCASSQGGSANTIYFGEGSWLTVV.